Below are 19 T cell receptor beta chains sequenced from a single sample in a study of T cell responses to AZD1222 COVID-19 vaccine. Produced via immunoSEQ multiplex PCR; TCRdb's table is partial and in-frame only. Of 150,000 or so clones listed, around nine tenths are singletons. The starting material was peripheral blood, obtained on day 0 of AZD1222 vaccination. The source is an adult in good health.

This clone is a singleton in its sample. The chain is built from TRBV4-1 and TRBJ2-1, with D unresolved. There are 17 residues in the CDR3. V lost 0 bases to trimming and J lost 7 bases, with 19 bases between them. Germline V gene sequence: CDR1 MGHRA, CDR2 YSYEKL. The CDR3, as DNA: TGCGCCAGCAGCCAAGATCGTGTACGAGACTGGAGAAATGAGCAGTTCTTC. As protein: CASSQDRVRDWRNEQFF.

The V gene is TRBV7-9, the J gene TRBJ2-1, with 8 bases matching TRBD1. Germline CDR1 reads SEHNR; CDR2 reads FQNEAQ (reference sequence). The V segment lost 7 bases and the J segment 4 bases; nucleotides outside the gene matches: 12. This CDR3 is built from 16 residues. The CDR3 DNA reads TGTGCCAGCACCCCCCCCCGGACAGGGCTATACAATGAGCAGTTCTTC. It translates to CASTPPRTGLYNEQFF.

The CDR3 region is CASQLQGLRTEAFF. The CDR3 bases are TGTGCCAGCCAGCTACAGGGTTTGCGCACTGAAGCTTTCTTT. The chain is built from TRBV2 and TRBJ1-1; D may be TRBD1 (6 bases). The V end was cut by 8 bases, the J end by 4 bases, with 17 bases between. The CDR3 has 14 residues. Germline V gene data show CDR1 as SNHLY and CDR2 as FYNNEI.

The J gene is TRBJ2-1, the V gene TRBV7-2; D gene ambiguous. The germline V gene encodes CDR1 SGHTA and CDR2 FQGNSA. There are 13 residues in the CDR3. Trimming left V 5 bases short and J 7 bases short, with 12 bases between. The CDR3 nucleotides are TGTGCCAGCAGCGACGCCCATGGGAATGAGCAGTTCTTC. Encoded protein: CASSDAHGNEQFF.

The CDR3 is CASSPYGVNSYEQYF. The CDR3 region has the DNA TGTGCCAGCAGCCCCTACGGGGTGAACTCCTACGAGCAGTACTTC. This rearrangement joins TRBV11-2 to TRBJ2-7; possibly TRBD2 for D (5 bases). The CDR3 totals 15 residues. Germline loops: CDR1 SGHAT, CDR2 FQNNGV. Between the trimmed V and J ends, which lost 5 bases and 0 bases, there was a span of 14 bases.

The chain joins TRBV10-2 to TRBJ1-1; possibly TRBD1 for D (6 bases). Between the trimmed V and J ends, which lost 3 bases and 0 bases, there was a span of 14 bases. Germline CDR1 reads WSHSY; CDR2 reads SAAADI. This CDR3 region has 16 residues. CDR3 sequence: CASSDGGQIVNTEAFF. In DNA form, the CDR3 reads TGCGCCAGCAGTGATGGGGGCCAAATAGTGAACACTGAAGCTTTCTTT.

The CDR3: CASSLADSGRLIYGYTF. For the CDR3, the DNA is TGTGCCAGCAGCTTAGCAGATTCGGGCAGGCTGATCTATGGCTACACCTTC. The chain employs TRBV7-9 and TRBJ1-2, with D unresolved. This CDR3 contains 17 residues. Germline V gene data show CDR1 as SEHNR and CDR2 as FQNEAQ (reference sequence). V was trimmed by 0 bases and J by 4 bases, leaving 18 bases between them.

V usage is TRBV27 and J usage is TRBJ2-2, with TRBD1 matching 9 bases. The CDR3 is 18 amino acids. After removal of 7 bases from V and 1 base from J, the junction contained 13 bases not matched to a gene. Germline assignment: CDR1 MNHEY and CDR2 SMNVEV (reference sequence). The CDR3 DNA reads TGTGCCAGCAAGAAGAGGACAGGGGCGAGCGTGAACACCGGGGAGCTGTTTTTT. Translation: CASKKRTGASVNTGELFF.

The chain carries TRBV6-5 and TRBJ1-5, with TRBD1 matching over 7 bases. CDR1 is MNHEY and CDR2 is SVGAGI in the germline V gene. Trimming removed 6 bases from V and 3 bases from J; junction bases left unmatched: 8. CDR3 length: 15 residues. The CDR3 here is CASSRNTGDNQPQHF. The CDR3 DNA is TGTGCCAGCAGCCGTAACACAGGGGACAATCAGCCCCAGCATTTT.

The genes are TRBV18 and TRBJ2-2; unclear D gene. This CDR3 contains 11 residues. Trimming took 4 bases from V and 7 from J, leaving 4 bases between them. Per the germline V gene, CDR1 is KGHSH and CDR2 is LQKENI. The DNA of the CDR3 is TGTGCCAGCTCACTAGACGGGGAGCTGTTTTTT. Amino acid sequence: CASSLDGELFF.

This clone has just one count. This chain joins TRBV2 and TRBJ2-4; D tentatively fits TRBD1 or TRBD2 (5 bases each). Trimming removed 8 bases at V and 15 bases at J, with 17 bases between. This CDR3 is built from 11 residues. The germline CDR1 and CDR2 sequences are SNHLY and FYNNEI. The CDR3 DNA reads TGTGCCAGCCGGGACCCGCGTTTGGGGTACTTC. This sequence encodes CASRDPRLGYF.

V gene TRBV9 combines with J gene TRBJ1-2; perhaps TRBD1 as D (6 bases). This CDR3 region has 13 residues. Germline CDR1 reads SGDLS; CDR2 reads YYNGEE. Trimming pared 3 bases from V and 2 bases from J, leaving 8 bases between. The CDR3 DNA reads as TGTGCCAGCAGCGCGGACAGAAACTATGGCTACACCTTC. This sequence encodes CASSADRNYGYTF.

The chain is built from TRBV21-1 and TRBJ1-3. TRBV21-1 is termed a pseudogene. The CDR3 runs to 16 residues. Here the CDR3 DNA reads TGTGCCAGCAGCTCCAAGGAGGCCCTCTCTGGAAACACCATATATTTT. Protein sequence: CASSSKEALSGNTIYF.

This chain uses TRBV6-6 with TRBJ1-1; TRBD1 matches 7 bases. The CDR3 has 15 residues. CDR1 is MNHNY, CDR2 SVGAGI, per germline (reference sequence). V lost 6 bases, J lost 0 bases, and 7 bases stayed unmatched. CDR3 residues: CASSSTGQMNTEAFF. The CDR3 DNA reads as TGTGCCAGCAGCTCAACGGGACAGATGAACACTGAAGCTTTCTTT.

CDR3 nucleotide sequence: TGTGCCAGCAGCTTAGAGGGTTCTAGCGGGGGATACGAGCAGTACTTC. Translated, it gives CASSLEGSSGGYEQYF. The chain couples TRBV7-8 to TRBJ2-7; 10 bases align to TRBD2. V lost 1 base and J lost 4; bases outside the gene matches: 7. Germline V lookup: CDR1 SGHVS, CDR2 FQNEAQ. The CDR3 spans 16 residues.

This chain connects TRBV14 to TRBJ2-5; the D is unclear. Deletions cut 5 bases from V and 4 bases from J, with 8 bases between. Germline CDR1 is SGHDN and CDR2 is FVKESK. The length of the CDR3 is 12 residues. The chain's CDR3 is CASSFLLETQYF. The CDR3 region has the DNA TGTGCCAGCAGCTTTCTCTTAGAGACCCAGTACTTC.

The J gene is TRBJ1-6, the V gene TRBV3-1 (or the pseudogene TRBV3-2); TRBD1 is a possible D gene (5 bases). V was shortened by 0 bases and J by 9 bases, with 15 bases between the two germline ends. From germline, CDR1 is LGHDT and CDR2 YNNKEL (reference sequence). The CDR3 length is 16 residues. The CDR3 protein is CASSQDLPGGGSPLHF. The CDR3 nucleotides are TGTGCCAGCAGCCAAGATCTACCCGGGGGAGGTTCACCCCTCCACTTT.

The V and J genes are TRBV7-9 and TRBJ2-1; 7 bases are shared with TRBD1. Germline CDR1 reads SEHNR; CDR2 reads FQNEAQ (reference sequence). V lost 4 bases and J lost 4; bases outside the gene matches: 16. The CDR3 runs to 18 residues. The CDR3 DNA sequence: TGTGCCAGCAGCTCCGGGGTATCCCGGGACAGTCCTTACAATGAGCAGTTCTTC. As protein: CASSSGVSRDSPYNEQFF.

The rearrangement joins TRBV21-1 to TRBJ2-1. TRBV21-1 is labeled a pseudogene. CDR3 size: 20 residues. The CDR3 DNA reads TGTGCCAGCAGCAAAGGTCGTAGGGGACACGGGACTCGCAAGGACAATGAGCAGTTCTTC. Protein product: CASSKGRRGHGTRKDNEQFF.